The clone carrying this T cell receptor beta chain was detected once. Its antigen is currently unknown. The data were produced by immunoSEQ multiplex PCR, yet TCRdb's version contains in-frame clones alone and is incomplete. In the table there are some 170,000 clones, roughly 80% of which are singletons. V shed 5 bases and J 6 bases; nucleotides not matched to a gene: 12. CDR3 length equals 16 residues. CDR1 SGHRS and CDR2 YFSETQ come from the germline V gene. This entry belongs to a study of cytomegalovirus exposure and HLA in healthy donors. Study at large: The approximately 130 validation repertoires matched the roughly 650 first-cohort repertoires in platform, a later analysis reported. The study's findings and limits: The classifier was said to identify cytomegalovirus status with high specificity and sensitivity.

An approximately 120-subject validation cohort, separate from the approximately 670-subject first cohort, supplied the donors. This chain uses TRBV5-1 with TRBJ2-1; 9 bases align to TRBD2. The sample consisted of PBMCs. This clonotype was sampled from a young man in good health and CMV-seropositive. For the CDR3, the DNA is TGCGCCAGCAGAGAAGGTACTAGCGGGCCGATCAATGAGCAGTTCTTC. Amino acids: CASREGTSGPINEQFF.